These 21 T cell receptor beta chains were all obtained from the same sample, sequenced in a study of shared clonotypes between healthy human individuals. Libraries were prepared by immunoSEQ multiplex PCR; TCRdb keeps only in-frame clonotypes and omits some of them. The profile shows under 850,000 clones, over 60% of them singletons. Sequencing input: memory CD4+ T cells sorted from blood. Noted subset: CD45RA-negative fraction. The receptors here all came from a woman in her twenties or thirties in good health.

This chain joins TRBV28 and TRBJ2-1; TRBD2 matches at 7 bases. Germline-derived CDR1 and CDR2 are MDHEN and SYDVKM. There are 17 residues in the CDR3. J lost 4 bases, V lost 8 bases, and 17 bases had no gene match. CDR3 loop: CASLPRDYNSRYNEQFF. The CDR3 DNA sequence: TGTGCCAGCCTCCCCCGGGACTATAATTCGCGGTACAATGAGCAGTTCTTC.

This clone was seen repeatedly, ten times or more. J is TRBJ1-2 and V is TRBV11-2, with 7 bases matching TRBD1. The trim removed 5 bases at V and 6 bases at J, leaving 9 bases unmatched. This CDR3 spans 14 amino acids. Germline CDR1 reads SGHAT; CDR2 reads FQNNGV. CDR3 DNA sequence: TGTGCCAGCAGCCCAGGCGACAGGGTTGATGGCTACACCTTC. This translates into CASSPGDRVDGYTF.

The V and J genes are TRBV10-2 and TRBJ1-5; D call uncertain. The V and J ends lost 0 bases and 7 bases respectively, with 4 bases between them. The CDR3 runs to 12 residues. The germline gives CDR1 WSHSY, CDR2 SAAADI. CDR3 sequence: CASSESSQPQHF. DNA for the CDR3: TGCGCCAGCAGTGAGTCGTCCCAGCCCCAGCATTTT.

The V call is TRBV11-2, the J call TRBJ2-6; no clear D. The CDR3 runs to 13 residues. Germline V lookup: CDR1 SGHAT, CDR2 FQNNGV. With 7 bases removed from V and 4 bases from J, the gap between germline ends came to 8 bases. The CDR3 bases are TGTGCCAGCACCCTCGCCGGGGCCAACGTCCTGACTTTC. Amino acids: CASTLAGANVLTF.

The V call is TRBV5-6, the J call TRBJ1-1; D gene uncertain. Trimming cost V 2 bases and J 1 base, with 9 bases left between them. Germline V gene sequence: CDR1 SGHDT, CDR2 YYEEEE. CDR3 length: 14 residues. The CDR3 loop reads CASSFRAKNTEAFF. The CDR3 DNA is TGTGCCAGCAGCTTCCGGGCCAAGAACACTGAAGCTTTCTTT.

The CDR3 nucleotides are TGTGCCAGCAGCCCAACCGGGACTAGCGGCCAAGAGACCCAGTACTTC. Translation gives CASSPTGTSGQETQYF. The V gene is TRBV7-6, the J gene TRBJ2-5, with 11 bases identical to TRBD2. Germline V gene data show CDR1 as SGHVS and CDR2 as FNYEAQ. The CDR3 has 16 residues. Losses at the gene ends were 5 bases for V and 1 base for J; bases not matched to a gene: 6.

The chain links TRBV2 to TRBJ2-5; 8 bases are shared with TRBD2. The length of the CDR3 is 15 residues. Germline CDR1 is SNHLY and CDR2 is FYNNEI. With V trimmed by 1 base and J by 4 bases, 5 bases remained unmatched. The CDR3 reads CASSEVISGAETQYF. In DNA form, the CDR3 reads TGTGCCAGCAGTGAAGTAATTAGCGGGGCAGAGACCCAGTACTTC.

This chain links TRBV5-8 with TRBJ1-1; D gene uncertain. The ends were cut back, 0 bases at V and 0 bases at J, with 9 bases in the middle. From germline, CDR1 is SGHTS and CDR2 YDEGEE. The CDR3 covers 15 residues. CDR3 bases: TGTGCCAGCAGCTTGGTAACTCCACTGAACACTGAAGCTTTCTTT. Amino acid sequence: CASSLVTPLNTEAFF.

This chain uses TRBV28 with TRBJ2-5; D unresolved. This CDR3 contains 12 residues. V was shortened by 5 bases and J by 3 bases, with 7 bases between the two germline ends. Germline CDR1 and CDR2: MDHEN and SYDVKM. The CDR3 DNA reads TGTGCCAGCAGTCACCGCAAAGAGACCCAGTACTTC. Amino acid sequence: CASSHRKETQYF.

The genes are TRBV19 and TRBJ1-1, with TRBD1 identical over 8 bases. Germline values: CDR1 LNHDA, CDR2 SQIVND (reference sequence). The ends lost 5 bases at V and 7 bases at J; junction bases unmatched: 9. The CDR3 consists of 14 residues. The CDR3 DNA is TGTGCCAGTAGTGTCCAGGGGGCGCAGGGTGAAGCTTTCTTT. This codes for CASSVQGAQGEAFF. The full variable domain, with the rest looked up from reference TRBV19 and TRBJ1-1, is DGGITQSPKYLFRKEGQNVTLSCEQNLNHDAMYWYRQDPGQGLRLIYYSQIVNDFQKGDIAEGYSVSREKKESFPLTVTSAQKNPTAFYLCASSVQGAQGEAFFGQGTRLTVV.

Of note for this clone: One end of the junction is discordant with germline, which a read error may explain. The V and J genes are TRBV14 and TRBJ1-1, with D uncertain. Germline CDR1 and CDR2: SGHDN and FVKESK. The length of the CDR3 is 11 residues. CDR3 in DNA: TGTGTCAGCGGGCTGAACACTGAAGCTTTCTTT. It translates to CVSGLNTEAFF.

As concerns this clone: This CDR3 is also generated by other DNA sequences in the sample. CDR3 sequence: CASSSLDSYEQYF. Here the CDR3 DNA reads TGTGCCAGCAGTTCGCTCGACTCCTACGAGCAGTACTTC. This chain links TRBV27 with TRBJ2-7; no reliable D call. CDR3 size: 13 residues. V lost 4 bases and J 0 bases, leaving 7 bases between the germline ends. Germline lookup yields CDR1 MNHEY and CDR2 SMNVEV (reference sequence).

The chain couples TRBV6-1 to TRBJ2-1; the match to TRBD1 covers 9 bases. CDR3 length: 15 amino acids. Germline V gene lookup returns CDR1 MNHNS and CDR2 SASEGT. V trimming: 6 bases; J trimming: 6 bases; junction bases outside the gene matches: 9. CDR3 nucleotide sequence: TGTGCCAGCAGGAAGGACAGGGGCGTCTCCAATGAGCAGTTCTTC. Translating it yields CASRKDRGVSNEQFF.

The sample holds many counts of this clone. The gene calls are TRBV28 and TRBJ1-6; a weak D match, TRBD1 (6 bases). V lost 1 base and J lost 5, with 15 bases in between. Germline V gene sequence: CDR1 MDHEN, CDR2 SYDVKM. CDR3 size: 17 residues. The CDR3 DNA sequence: TGTGCCAGCAGTTTATTAAGGGGGTCTAGAGATAATTCACCCCTCCACTTT. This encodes CASSLLRGSRDNSPLHF.

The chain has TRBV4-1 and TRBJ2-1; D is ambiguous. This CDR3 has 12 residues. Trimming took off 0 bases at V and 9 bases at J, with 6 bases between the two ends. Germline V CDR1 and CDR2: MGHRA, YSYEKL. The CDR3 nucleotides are TGCGCCAGCAGCCAAGAGTGGGGTGAGCAGTTCTTC. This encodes CASSQEWGEQFF.

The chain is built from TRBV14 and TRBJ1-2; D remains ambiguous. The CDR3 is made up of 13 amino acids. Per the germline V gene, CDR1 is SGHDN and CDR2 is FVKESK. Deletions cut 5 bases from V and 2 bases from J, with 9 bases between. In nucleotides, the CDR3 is TGTGCCAGCAGCAGGGAGGAGAACTATGGCTACACCTTC. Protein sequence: CASSREENYGYTF.

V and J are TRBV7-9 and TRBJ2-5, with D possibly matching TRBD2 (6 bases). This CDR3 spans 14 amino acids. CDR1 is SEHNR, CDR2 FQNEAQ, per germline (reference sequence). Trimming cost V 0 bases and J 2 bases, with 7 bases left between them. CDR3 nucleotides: TGTGCCAGCAGCTTAGCTAGCGGACAAGAGACCCAGTACTTC. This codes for CASSLASGQETQYF. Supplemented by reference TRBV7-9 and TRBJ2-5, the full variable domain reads DTGVSQNPRHKITKRGQNVTFRCDPISEHNRLYWYRQTLGQGPEFLTYFQNEAQLEKSRLLSDRFSAERPKGSFSTLEIQRTEQGDSAMYLCASSLASGQETQYFGPGTRLLVL.

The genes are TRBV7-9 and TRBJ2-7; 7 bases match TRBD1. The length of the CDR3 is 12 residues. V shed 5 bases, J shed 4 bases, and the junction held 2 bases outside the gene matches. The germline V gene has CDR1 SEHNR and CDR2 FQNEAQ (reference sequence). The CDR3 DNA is TGTGCCAGCAGCCAGGACAGGTACGAGCAGTACTTC. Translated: CASSQDRYEQYF.

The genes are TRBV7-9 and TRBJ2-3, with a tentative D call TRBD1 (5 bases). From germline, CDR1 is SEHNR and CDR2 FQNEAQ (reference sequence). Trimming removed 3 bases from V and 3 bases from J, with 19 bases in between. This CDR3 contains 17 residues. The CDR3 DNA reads TGTGCCAGCAGCTTCCTTGTACAAGGGGCCGGAACAGATACGCAGTATTTT. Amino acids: CASSFLVQGAGTDTQYF.

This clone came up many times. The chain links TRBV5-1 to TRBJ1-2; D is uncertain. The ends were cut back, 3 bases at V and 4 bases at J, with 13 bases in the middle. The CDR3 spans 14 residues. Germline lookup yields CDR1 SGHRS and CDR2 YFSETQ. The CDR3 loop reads CASSSAVVGYGYTF. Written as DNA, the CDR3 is TGCGCCAGCAGCTCGGCCGTAGTCGGCTATGGCTACACCTTC.

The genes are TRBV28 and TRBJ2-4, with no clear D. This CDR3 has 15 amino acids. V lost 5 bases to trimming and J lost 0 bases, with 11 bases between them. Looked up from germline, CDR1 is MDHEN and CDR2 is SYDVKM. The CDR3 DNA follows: TGTGCCAGCAGTACCACGACCCTAGCCAAAAACATTCAGTACTTC. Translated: CASSTTTLAKNIQYF. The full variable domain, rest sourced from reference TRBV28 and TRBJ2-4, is DVKVTQSSRYLVKRTGEKVFLECVQDMDHENMFWYRQDPGLGLRLIYFSYDVKMKEKGDIPEGYSVSREKKERFSLILESASTNQTSMYLCASSTTTLAKNIQYFGAGTRLSVL.